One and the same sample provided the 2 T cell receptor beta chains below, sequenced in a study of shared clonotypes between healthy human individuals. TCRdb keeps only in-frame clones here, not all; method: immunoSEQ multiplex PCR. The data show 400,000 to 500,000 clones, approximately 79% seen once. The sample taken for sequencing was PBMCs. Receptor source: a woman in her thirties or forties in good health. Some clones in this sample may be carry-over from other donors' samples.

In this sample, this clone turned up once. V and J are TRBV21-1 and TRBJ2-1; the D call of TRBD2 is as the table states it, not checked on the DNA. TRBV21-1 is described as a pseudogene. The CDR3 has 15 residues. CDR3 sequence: CATNRGTSGRNEQFF. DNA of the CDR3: TGTGCCACCAACAGAGGGACTAGCGGGAGGAATGAGCAGTTCTTC.

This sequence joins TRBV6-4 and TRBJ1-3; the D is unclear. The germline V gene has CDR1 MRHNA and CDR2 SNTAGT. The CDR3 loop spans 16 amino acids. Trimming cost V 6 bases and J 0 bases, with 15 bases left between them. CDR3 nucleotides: TGTGCCAGCAGATGGTTTCGGCCCATCTCTGGAAACACCATATATTTT. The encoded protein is CASRWFRPISGNTIYF.